Each of the 9 T cell receptor beta chains below was sequenced from the same sample in a study of T cell changes during pregnancy in multiple sclerosis. The repertoire was sequenced with immunoSEQ multiplex PCR; TCRdb's copy has only in-frame clones and lacks some. The sample lists more than 65,000 clones, about 89% seen once, with about 0.42% in the top ten. The material was CD4+ T cells from peripheral blood mononuclear cells, obtained before pregnancy. The receptors derive from a female donor with multiple sclerosis, enrolled in a pregnancy study.

This clone was observed a few times. This chain joins TRBV6-5 and TRBJ1-1; D unclear. CDR1 and CDR2 (germline): MNHEY, SVGAGI. Trimming left V 4 bases short and J 1 base short, with 10 bases between. The CDR3 extends over 14 amino acids. In nucleotides, the CDR3 is TGTGCCAGCAGTTCGTGGGCGACGAACACTGAAGCTTTCTTT. As protein: CASSSWATNTEAFF.

V usage is TRBV19 and J usage is TRBJ2-2; the match to TRBD1 covers 10 bases. V was clipped by 7 bases and J by 3 bases; unmatched bases: 5. CDR3 length: 15 residues. Germline values: CDR1 LNHDA, CDR2 SQIVND (reference sequence). CDR3: CASIDRGPYTGELFF. The CDR3, as DNA: TGTGCCAGTATAGACAGGGGGCCCTACACCGGGGAGCTGTTTTTT.

This sequence joins TRBV2 and TRBJ1-2, with D tentatively TRBD1 (5 bases). V gave up 6 bases and J gave up 10 bases, with 15 bases separating them. Germline V gives CDR1 SNHLY, CDR2 FYNNEI. The CDR3 is made up of 12 amino acids. The CDR3 spells CASRDPPGHYTF. Written as DNA, the CDR3 is TGTGCCAGCAGAGACCCACCAGGGCACTACACCTTC.

This sequence joins TRBV5-1 and TRBJ2-7, with D maybe TRBD1 (5 bases). V shed 2 bases and J shed 3 bases, with 9 bases lying between them. The CDR3 covers 13 residues. Germline V gene sequence: CDR1 SGHRS, CDR2 YFSETQ. The CDR3 region has the DNA TGCGCCAGCAGCTTCTGGCAGGGCTACGAGCAGTACTTC. Translating gives CASSFWQGYEQYF.

V usage is TRBV7-2 and J usage is TRBJ1-1; a possible D gene is TRBD1 (5 bases). The length of the CDR3 is 14 residues. CDR1 and CDR2 from the germline V gene are SGHTA and FQGNSA. The V gene lost 5 bases and the J gene lost 0 bases, with 10 bases spanning the gap. CDR3 nucleotide sequence: TGTGCCAGCAGCGCGCAGGGAATGAACACTGAAGCTTTCTTT. This translates into CASSAQGMNTEAFF.

The V call is TRBV30, the J call TRBJ1-2; D gene unclear. The CDR3 consists of 13 residues. The ends were cut back, 0 bases at V and 10 bases at J, with 15 bases in the middle. Looked up from germline, CDR1 is GTSNPN and CDR2 is SVGIG (reference sequence). CDR3 coding DNA: TGTGCCTGGAGTGTAAGGCCGGGTGTCGACTACACCTTC. Residues: CAWSVRPGVDYTF. The full variable domain, with the rest looked up from reference TRBV30 and TRBJ1-2, is SQTIHQWPATLVQPVGSPLSLECTVEGTSNPNLYWYRQAAGRGLQLLFYSVGIGQISSEVPQNLSASRPQDRQFILSSKKLLLSDSGFYLCAWSVRPGVDYTFGSGTRLTVV.

The chain carries TRBV6-6 and TRBJ2-2, with 7 bases matching TRBD2. This CDR3 is 15 amino acids long. Germline assignment: CDR1 MNHNY and CDR2 SVGAGI (reference sequence). V lost 5 bases to trimming and J lost 0 bases; unmatched junction nucleotides: 3. The CDR3 loop is CASSIGLANTGELFF. CDR3 in DNA: TGTGCCAGCAGTATCGGACTAGCGAACACCGGGGAGCTGTTTTTT.

The V call is TRBV5-1, the J call TRBJ2-7; 9 nucleotides agree with TRBD1. CDR3 length: 13 amino acids. Germline V lookup: CDR1 SGHRS, CDR2 YFSETQ. J gave up 4 bases and V 3 bases, and 2 bases lay outside the gene matches. This CDR3 reads CASSWGQGYEQYF. The CDR3 DNA is TGCGCCAGCAGCTGGGGACAGGGTTACGAGCAGTACTTC. Together with reference TRBV5-1 and TRBJ2-7, the CDR3 gives the full variable domain: KAGVTQTPRYLIKTRGQQVTLSCSPISGHRSVSWYQQTPGQGLQFLFEYFSETQRNKGNFPGRFSGRQFSNSRSEMNVSTLELGDSALYLCASSWGQGYEQYFGPGTRLTVT.

This chain joins TRBV5-1 and TRBJ2-3, with D perhaps TRBD2 (6 bases). The germline V gene has CDR1 SGHRS and CDR2 YFSETQ. This CDR3 is 15 amino acids long. The ends were cut back, 2 bases at V and 0 bases at J, with 10 bases in the middle. Here the CDR3 reads CASSFPGDSTDTQYF. Here the CDR3 DNA reads TGCGCCAGCAGCTTCCCGGGGGACAGCACAGATACGCAGTATTTT.